These 16 T cell receptor beta chains came from one sample sequenced in a study of blood T cell repertoires in COVID-19. Some clones are missing from TCRdb's copy, which holds only in-frame ones; the method was immunoSEQ multiplex PCR. Of around 130,000 clones in the sample, about 80% were seen once. Sequencing was done on a sample of PBMCs or T cells enriched from blood (not recorded which). These receptors were taken from a man aged 40-49 years with acute COVID-19.

The V gene is TRBV7-3, the J gene TRBJ2-1, with D possibly being TRBD2 (6 bases). Trimming left V 4 bases short and J 10 bases short, with 11 bases between. The CDR3 has 12 residues. Per germline, CDR1 SGHTA and CDR2 FQGTGA. CDR3: CASSYGGSEQFF. In nucleotides, the CDR3 is TGTGCCAGCAGCTACGGGGGATCGGAGCAGTTCTTC.

This rearrangement joins TRBV18 to TRBJ1-1, with 7 nucleotides matching TRBD1. The V segment lost 3 bases and the J segment 11 bases; nucleotides outside the gene matches: 9. Germline V lookup: CDR1 KGHSH, CDR2 LQKENI. The CDR3 is made up of 13 amino acids. CDR3 nucleotides: TGTGCCAGCTCACCTCTGACAGGGACGAATGCTTTCTTT. Amino acid sequence: CASSPLTGTNAFF.

This clone has only one observation. The chain uses TRBV2 and TRBJ2-7, with D perhaps TRBD2 (6 bases). Trimming took 8 bases from V and 4 from J, leaving 18 bases between them. Germline lookup yields CDR1 SNHLY and CDR2 FYNNEI. The CDR3 is made up of 14 amino acids. As DNA, the CDR3 is TGTGCCAGCTGCGTCGGACTAAGCGCTTACGAGCAGTACTTC. This translates into CASCVGLSAYEQYF.

The J gene is TRBJ2-1, the V gene TRBV14, with 9 bases identical to TRBD1. Germline CDR1 SGHDN, CDR2 FVKESK. Trimming took 4 bases from V and 6 from J; bases not matched to a gene: 7. The CDR3 has 15 residues. The CDR3 region has the DNA TGTGCCAGCAGCCCAGGACAGGGGCTTGTCAATGAGCAGTTCTTC. This sequence encodes CASSPGQGLVNEQFF.

J is TRBJ1-1 and V is TRBV12-3 or TRBV12-4; TRBD1 agrees at 7 bases. The V gene end was trimmed by 6 bases and the J gene end by 5 bases; junction bases not matched to a gene: 6. This CDR3 is built from 13 residues. DNA of the CDR3: TGTGCCAGCAGAGATGCAGGGGGTACTGAAGCTTTCTTT. The encoded protein is CASRDAGGTEAFF.

The gene calls are TRBV19 and TRBJ1-2, with 11 bases identical to TRBD1. The CDR3 is made up of 14 amino acids. Trimming took 6 bases from V and 6 from J; bases not matched to a gene: 6. The germline gives CDR1 LNHDA, CDR2 SQIVND (reference sequence). The CDR3 loop is CASRWTGGADGYTF. CDR3 DNA sequence: TGTGCCAGTAGATGGACAGGGGGCGCAGATGGCTACACCTTC.

This clone was found once. This chain joins TRBV11-2 and TRBJ2-7, with 7 nucleotides matching TRBD1. Losses at the gene ends were 5 bases for V and 7 bases for J; bases not matched to a gene: 20. The V gene's germline CDR1 is SGHAT and CDR2 FQNNGV. The CDR3 extends over 17 amino acids. CDR3 protein: CASSTSHRGPTGGEQYF. CDR3 bases: TGTGCCAGCAGCACGTCCCACAGGGGCCCGACCGGAGGAGAGCAGTACTTC.

The chain is built from TRBV6-5 and TRBJ2-1; TRBD1 might be the D (6 bases). Germline V gene data show CDR1 as MNHEY and CDR2 as SVGAGI. The CDR3 has 14 residues. V was shortened by 10 bases and J by 9 bases, with 22 bases between the two germline ends. In nucleotides, the CDR3 is TGTGCCACCGAAGGGGGACAATCTTTGGGTGAGCAGTTCTTC. It translates to CATEGGQSLGEQFF.

The CDR3 region has the DNA TGTGCCAGCAGCTTATCGGCTGGGACAGGTCAAAACATTCAGTACTTC. This encodes CASSLSAGTGQNIQYF. The chain uses TRBV11-2 and TRBJ2-4; TRBD1 matches at 8 bases. V shed 2 bases and J 5 bases; nucleotides not matched to a gene: 8. The CDR3 length is 16 residues. The germline V gene encodes CDR1 SGHAT and CDR2 FQNNGV.

This rearrangement joins TRBV4-2 to TRBJ1-2, with D perhaps TRBD1 (6 bases). Deletions cut 0 bases from V and 0 bases from J, with 11 bases between. Germline V gives CDR1 LGHNA, CDR2 YNFKEQ. The CDR3 has 16 residues. The CDR3 loop reads CASSQEARGANYGYTF. CDR3 bases: TGTGCCAGCAGCCAAGAAGCCAGGGGAGCTAACTATGGCTACACCTTC.

This clone was counted a single time. V and J are TRBV14 and TRBJ2-6; perhaps TRBD2 as D (6 bases). V gave up 4 bases and J gave up 5 bases, with 9 bases separating them. Germline V gene data show CDR1 as SGHDN and CDR2 as FVKESK. CDR3 size: 14 residues. The CDR3 spells CASSPGGWANVLTF. The DNA of the CDR3 is TGTGCCAGCAGCCCCGGAGGGTGGGCCAACGTCCTGACTTTC.

The rearrangement joins TRBV28 to TRBJ2-5; 9 bases agree with TRBD1. CDR1 and CDR2 from the germline V gene are MDHEN and SYDVKM. CDR3 size: 14 residues. V shed 6 bases and J 5 bases; nucleotides not matched to a gene: 7. The CDR3 region is CASSPGQGWETQYF. The DNA for the CDR3 is TGTGCCAGCAGCCCCGGACAGGGGTGGGAGACCCAGTACTTC. Variable domain in full (rest from reference TRBV28 and TRBJ2-5): DVKVTQSSRYLVKRTGEKVFLECVQDMDHENMFWYRQDPGLGLRLIYFSYDVKMKEKGDIPEGYSVSREKKERFSLILESASTNQTSMYLCASSPGQGWETQYFGPGTRLLVL.

This rearrangement joins TRBV28 to TRBJ1-2; TRBD1 might be the D (5 bases). The germline V gene has CDR1 MDHEN and CDR2 SYDVKM. This CDR3 region has 13 residues. With 3 bases removed from V and 6 bases from J, the gap between germline ends came to 11 bases. The CDR3 nucleotides are TGTGCCAGCAGTTTCGGAGGGGATAATGGCTACACCTTC. This gives the protein CASSFGGDNGYTF.

The gene calls are TRBV23-1 and TRBJ2-7; 10 positions agree with TRBD2. TRBV23-1 is assigned to the ORF class and has an uncertain function. The CDR3 has 16 residues. The ends lost 8 bases at V and 5 bases at J; junction bases unmatched: 15. For the CDR3, the DNA is TGCGCCAGCGGGATGCAGCGGGAGGGCCAAAGGAACGAGCAGTACTTC. Encoded protein: CASGMQREGQRNEQYF.

The chain couples TRBV9 to TRBJ2-2; D is ambiguous. Trimming shortened V by 4 bases and J by 3 bases, and 4 bases separated the two germline ends. The CDR3 has 12 amino acids. Germline V gene lookup returns CDR1 SGDLS and CDR2 YYNGEE. CDR3: CASSLDTGELFF. DNA of the CDR3: TGTGCCAGCAGCCTCGACACCGGGGAGCTGTTTTTT.

V is TRBV5-1 and J is TRBJ1-1; D not resolved. Germline V gene lookup returns CDR1 SGHRS and CDR2 YFSETQ. This CDR3 region has 15 residues. The V end lost 0 bases, the J end lost 5 bases, and 14 bases lay between the germline ends. In DNA form, the CDR3 reads TGCGCCAGCAGCTTGGATCCGGGATCGGGAACTGAAGCTTTCTTT. Protein: CASSLDPGSGTEAFF.